The clone carrying this T cell receptor (beta chain) showed up just a few times. The antigen remains undetermined. This sample was taken from a study of cytomegalovirus exposure and HLA in healthy donors. General study findings and limits: A later analysis linked some 18,000 TCR beta sequences to HLA alleles at 0.05 false discovery rate. In an earlier analysis, in 587 donors, most V segments appeared productive either ~87% or ~30% of the time. The authors considered a cluster of highly shared sequence variants likely to be a sequencing artifact.

The PCR was carried out with 60 Vbeta primers and 13 Jbeta primers. The table came from immunoSEQ multiplex PCR; TCRdb's copy has only in-frame clones and leaves some out. The sample has some 90,000 clones; approximately 81% are singletons. Trimming pared 6 bases from V and 3 bases from J, leaving 12 bases between. CDR3 size: 14 residues. CDR1 KGHSH and CDR2 LQKENI come from the germline V gene. This clonotype originated in a woman aged 70-85 years in good health and CMV-seropositive. The rearrangement joins TRBV18 to TRBJ1-3, with D possibly matching TRBD1 (6 bases). Material for sequencing was PBMCs. CDR3 region: CASSMGARGNTIYF. DNA of the CDR3: TGTGCCAGCTCTATGGGGGCACGTGGAAACACCATATATTTT.